This TCR beta chain was profiled in a study of cytomegalovirus exposure and HLA in healthy donors (dated by TCRdb to the late 2010s). Regarding the study in general: An earlier analysis of some 600 of the donors reported over 250 Gb of sequence data and some 110 million unique TCR beta sequences obtained from around 190 million T cells. Rather than drawing on any new phenotypic data, the later analysis identified candidate immune exposures from TCR beta sequences and the way those sequences occurred across donors. Five DR-DQ haplotypes were treated as single units for association and clustering because of strong linkage in the cohort. To predict cytomegalovirus infection status, the study brought together high-throughput TCR immunosequencing, statistical association of individual TCRs with disease status, and machine learning. Typing coverage varied by locus: roughly 629-630 donors for A, B, C, DRB1 and DQB1; some 520 for DQA1; 606 for DPA1; approximately 490 for DPB1. In an earlier analysis of 500 to 650 of the donors, high-throughput TCR beta sequencing was used to judge whether each TCR beta V gene segment behaved as functional or pseudogenic. The study profiled the T cell repertoires of 550 to 700 subjects by immunosequencing and related them to cytomegalovirus serostatus. Donor age, sex, ethnicity and CMV serostatus were compiled together with the repertoire data. Along with the roughly 610-subject first cohort, a separate validation cohort of over a hundred different subjects was used. Among a few hundred genotyped donors of the cohort, an average of about 240,000 unique TCR beta nucleotide sequences were sequenced per donor, around 18% of them non-productive. In a later analysis, previously published TCR beta repertoires from 666 donors were re-analyzed and high-resolution HLA genotyping was added so that TCR occurrence patterns could be studied. All discovery cohort repertoires had been generated using a single sequencing platform. Of the approximately 400 genotyped donors, roughly 80% were placed in the genetic ancestry cluster associated with self-reported Caucasian donors. A later genetic analysis took genome-wide SNP genotypes for about three fifths of the 666 donors and used that subset as a discovery cohort. The study was designed to test whether signatures of past pathogen exposure could be identified by cataloging public T cell receptors. HLA typing covered class I and class II loci at four-digit resolution. An early release that covered about 640 HLA-typed donors contained approximately 300 gigabases of sequencing data and 80 million or so unique TCR sequences.

V was cut back by 1 base and J by 4 bases, leaving a gap of 5 bases between them. The CDR3, cysteine through phenylalanine, is 13 amino acids long. Only CDR3 DNA is held: 39 bases, read in frame from base 1. The germline V gene encodes CDR1 LNHDA and CDR2 SQIVND (reference sequence). Details on this clone: Its antigen is unknown. The input lacks base qualities; no much larger clone sits a single base away.

What the work shows at the level of the full study, not this receptor alone: HLA typing was unavailable for some donors at each locus, so association tests used only the typed subset. When HLA alleles, especially DR and DQ, strongly co-occurred, attributing TCR associations to individual alleles was difficult. According to a later analysis, most CMV-associated TCR beta chains appeared to be HLA-restricted, and the HLA associations seemed to be driven largely by CMV exposure. Compared with equally common non-associated chains, HLA-associated TCR beta chains in a later analysis were more clonally expanded and had lower generation probabilities. Several of the top co-occurrence clusters appeared to be linked to parvovirus B19, influenza, CMV and Epstein-Barr virus, according to a later analysis. Presence/absence analyses assumed roughly uniform sequencing depth across donors, an assumption that may not hold. According to a later genetic analysis, donors in an Asian-associated ancestry cluster had fewer N-insertions in productive TCRs than the roughly 700-donor mean. Across donors, most TCR sequences were observed very rarely, whereas some public TCRs were present in many individuals. A cluster of highly shared sequence variants was judged likely to represent a technical artifact of the sequencing pipeline. In a later analysis, TCR association rates were found to vary across HLA loci, with the most associated TCRs seen for DRB1 alleles and the fewest for HLA-C alleles. The study gave a list of under 200 TCR beta chains associated with cytomegalovirus. In a later analysis, some 18,000 TCR beta sequences were associated with specific HLA alleles at a false discovery rate of 0.05. Immune exposure information for the cohort was limited to CMV serostatus. Only TCR beta chains were sequenced in this cohort, and the absence of alpha or paired-chain data limited detectable features. A further reported finding was that TCR beta sequences accurately predicted the HLA-A and HLA-B alleles for most subjects in the first cohort. Linkage disequilibrium might explain the correlated functional status among segregating V segments, but an unknown experimental factor could not be ruled out. In a later genetic analysis, a missense DCLRE1C variant was associated with V-gene and J-gene trimming of TCR beta chains, and the association was replicated in an independent cohort. An earlier analysis of approximately 600 of the donors showed that most TCR beta V segments appeared in productive rearrangements either about 87% or about 30% of the time, which broadly matched IMGT annotations. Cytomegalovirus status was reported to be diagnosed by the classifier with high specificity and sensitivity in both the original and validation cohorts. Because counts were too low, some 17 rarely observed V segments, including chromosome 9 orphons, were left out of the earlier analysis of over 550 of the donors. In vitro tests confirmed that three of the cytomegalovirus-associated TCR beta chains recognize cytomegalovirus antigens. Some IMGT-functional V segments, including TRBV6-2 and TRBV6-3, could not be told apart with the 87-base-pair reads, so those segments were excluded. The authors suggested that the approach could potentially be generalized to other disease states and immunological phenotypes.

The cohort comprised approximately 700 healthy bone marrow donors. Cohort members were all nominally healthy when sampled, although unrecorded immune exposures were likely present. The donor was CMV seropositive and belonged to the group of more than 250 seropositive cohort members. A peripheral blood sample was provided by each donor, and peripheral blood mononuclear cells were used for TCR beta sequencing. The Qiagen DNeasy Blood Extraction Kit was used to extract genomic DNA from the blood cell samples. To prepare the library, the immunoSEQ multiplex PCR assay was applied. For the multiplex PCR, a mixture combining 60 forward primers for TCR Vbeta segments and 13 reverse primers for TCR Jbeta segments was used. The CDR3 region of rearranged TCR beta genes was amplified from genomic DNA with a multiplex PCR assay. On the Illumina HiSeq System, the amplified TCR beta libraries were sequenced as 87-base-pair reads. Turning to the authors' computational methods: In a later analysis, some 80 million unique TCR beta chains were counted across the 650 to 700 repertoires, and roughly 11 million of these chains were shared by at least two donors. Raw reads were error-corrected and collapsed into unique sequences with a nearest-neighbor algorithm that merged closely related sequences to remove PCR and sequencing errors. Alignment of CDR3 sequences to IMGT reference sequences was used to assign V, D and J gene segments. Each retained sequence needed at least a six-nucleotide match to both a V gene segment and a J gene segment. A rearrangement was called productive if the CDR3 had no stop codons and remained in frame with V and J, and every other rearrangement was called non-productive. CDR3 was defined by IMGT convention, running from the second conserved V-encoded cysteine to the conserved J-encoded phenylalanine. The earlier analysis of approximately 500 of the donors excluded sequences that lacked an unambiguous match to a single V gene segment. An earlier analysis of fewer than 750 of the donors called V segments functional above 56.7% productive rearrangements and segregating when the between-donor standard deviation exceeded 5%. To diagnose cytomegalovirus status from the catalog of TCR beta chain sequences, a statistical classification framework was built. V and J gene assignment, in a later analysis, came from comparing TCR nucleotide sequences with IMGT/GENE-DB human TR gene sequences. Using the TCRdist pipeline, a later analysis assigned CDR3 sequences along with most-parsimonious VDJ recombination scenarios. In a later analysis, every TCR beta chain was defined by the combination of its CDR3 amino acid sequence and its V-gene family, and reads without a unique V-gene family were dropped. A later analysis removed 592 highly shared, low-generation-probability nucleotide sequences to deal with suspected cross-contamination and a sequencing artifact. A later analysis calculated a clonal expansion index for each public chain from normalized within-repertoire ranks of inferred template counts. In a later analysis, generation probabilities were computed using a VDJ recombination model fitted to out-of-frame rearrangements, and the results were checked against IGoR. A later analysis scored TCR-TCR, TCR-HLA and TCR-CMV co-occurrence with hypergeometric tests, applying a repertoire-size bias correction to TCR pairs. In a later analysis, false discovery rates were estimated by permuting HLA or CMV assignments 20 times. In a later analysis, co-occurring TCRs were grouped using DBSCAN, and TCRdist sequence similarity was added for clustering within HLA-allele-positive subsets. Repertoires with fewer than 30,000 or more than 120,000 public chains, plus five repertoires with anomalous nucleotide sharing, were excluded from co-occurrence clustering. As stored in TCRdb, this immuneACCESS dataset retains in-frame rearrangements with V and J assigned. A fraction of the clones does not appear; measured against another copy, unresolved V genes explain less than half of the discrepancy, and the remainder lacks a known reason. That table supplies the V and J calls and clone size; D and trimming were determined from the DNA. A total of 95,000 to 150,000 clones appear in this sample, around three quarters of them only once. Around 8.9% of the sample is taken by the ten largest.

The clonotype comes from a man aged 30 to 39 in good health and CMV-seropositive. The sample was PBMCs. This chain joins TRBV19 to TRBJ1-5; the D gene cannot be resolved reliably. The CDR3 region: CASSIAVNQPQHF. The sequenced DNA is TGTGCCAGTAGTATAGCGGTAAATCAGCCCCAGCATTTT.